The rows below give T cell receptor beta chains drawn from one sample of a study of blood T cell repertoires in COVID-19. Sequencing used immunoSEQ multiplex PCR; TCRdb keeps in-frame clones, though not all of them. Of about 110,000 clones in the sample, approximately 85% were seen once. Sequenced material: peripheral blood. These receptors were obtained from an older woman with acute or convalescent COVID-19. Each CDR3 is given with its conserved first and last residue. Each record gives: D gene, J gene, clone size, V gene, CDR3 protein, CDR3 DNA. D genes are given only for firm matches. Rows may omit the clone size; those that give it use once, few, many or a size class.

d_gene: .; j_gene: TRBJ2-1; abundance: .; v_gene: TRBV10-3; CDR3aa: CATRTTGGSYNEQFF; CDR3nt: TGTGCCACCCGAACCACCGGGGGATCCTACAATGAGCAGTTCTTC
d_gene: TRBD1; j_gene: TRBJ2-1; abundance: .; v_gene: TRBV10-3; CDR3aa: CAIAGQGDEQFF; CDR3nt: TGTGCCATAGCGGGACAGGGTGATGAGCAGTTCTTC
d_gene: .; j_gene: TRBJ1-3; abundance: .; v_gene: TRBV25-1; CDR3aa: CASSEDSNTGNTIYF; CDR3nt: TGTGCCAGCAGTGAAGACAGCAACACTGGAAACACCATATATTTT
d_gene: TRBD1; j_gene: TRBJ1-5; abundance: .; v_gene: TRBV4-2; CDR3aa: CASSQGSGQDHQPQHF; CDR3nt: TGTGCCAGCAGCCAAGGGTCCGGACAGGACCATCAGCCCCAGCATTTT
d_gene: TRBD2; j_gene: TRBJ2-3; abundance: .; v_gene: TRBV19; CDR3aa: CASSAGDPTDTQYF; CDR3nt: TGTGCCAGTAGTGCGGGGGACCCCACAGATACGCAGTATTTT
d_gene: .; j_gene: TRBJ2-3; abundance: once; v_gene: TRBV6-6; CDR3aa: CASSYGIEPDTQYF; CDR3nt: TGTGCCAGCAGTTACGGCATTGAACCAGATACGCAGTATTTT
d_gene: .; j_gene: TRBJ1-2; abundance: .; v_gene: TRBV5-1; CDR3aa: CASSPRDTGRYGYTF; CDR3nt: TGCGCCAGCAGCCCGAGGGACACCGGGAGGTATGGCTACACCTTC
d_gene: TRBD1; j_gene: TRBJ1-5; abundance: .; v_gene: TRBV4-1; CDR3aa: CASSQGQGAGRGNQPQHF; CDR3nt: TGCGCCAGCAGCCAAGGACAGGGGGCGGGTCGGGGCAATCAGCCCCAGCATTTT
d_gene: TRBD1; j_gene: TRBJ1-6; abundance: .; v_gene: TRBV6-5; CDR3aa: CASRQGNNSPLHF; CDR3nt: TGTGCCAGCAGACAGGGGAATAATTCACCCCTCCACTTT
d_gene: TRBD2; j_gene: TRBJ2-3; abundance: .; v_gene: TRBV19; CDR3aa: CASSIGGGPDTQYF; CDR3nt: TGTGCCAGTAGTATAGGGGGAGGGCCAGATACGCAGTATTTT
d_gene: .; j_gene: TRBJ2-1; abundance: .; v_gene: TRBV12-3/TRBV12-4; CDR3aa: CATDRSSYNEQFF; CDR3nt: TGTGCCACCGATAGAAGCTCCTACAATGAGCAGTTCTTC
d_gene: .; j_gene: TRBJ2-3; abundance: .; v_gene: TRBV9; CDR3aa: CASSVSGKGTDTQYF; CDR3nt: TGTGCCAGCAGCGTATCCGGGAAGGGCACAGATACGCAGTATTTT
d_gene: .; j_gene: TRBJ2-1; abundance: .; v_gene: TRBV21-1; CDR3aa: CAGTRQGSYNEQFF; CDR3nt: TGTGCCGGGACTCGACAGGGATCCTACAATGAGCAGTTCTTC
d_gene: .; j_gene: TRBJ1-2; abundance: .; v_gene: TRBV28; CDR3aa: CASSPPGGFGYTF; CDR3nt: TGTGCCAGCAGTCCCCCGGGGGGGTTTGGCTACACCTTC
d_gene: .; j_gene: TRBJ2-1; abundance: .; v_gene: TRBV11-2; CDR3aa: CASSPMPGIEQFF; CDR3nt: TGTGCCAGCAGCCCAATGCCGGGAATCGAGCAGTTCTTC
d_gene: .; j_gene: TRBJ2-3; abundance: .; v_gene: TRBV24-1; CDR3aa: CATSFGGRVSDTQYF; CDR3nt: TGTGCCACCAGTTTCGGCGGTCGGGTGAGTGATACGCAGTATTTT
d_gene: .; j_gene: TRBJ2-7; abundance: .; v_gene: TRBV5-4; CDR3aa: CASSSPELEQYF; CDR3nt: TGTGCCAGCAGCTCCCCTGAGCTCGAGCAGTACTTC
d_gene: .; j_gene: TRBJ1-5; abundance: .; v_gene: TRBV19; CDR3aa: CASSIRGGNQPQHF; CDR3nt: TGTGCCAGTAGTATCCGAGGGGGAAATCAGCCCCAGCATTTT
d_gene: TRBD1; j_gene: TRBJ2-1; abundance: .; v_gene: TRBV19; CDR3aa: CASTHRGLYNEQFF; CDR3nt: TGTGCCAGTACTCACAGGGGGCTCTACAATGAGCAGTTCTTC
d_gene: .; j_gene: TRBJ2-7; abundance: .; v_gene: TRBV4-1; CDR3aa: CASSQAPGSSYEQYF; CDR3nt: TGCGCCAGCAGCCAGGCCCCGGGGAGCTCCTACGAGCAGTACTTC
d_gene: .; j_gene: TRBJ2-2; abundance: .; v_gene: TRBV18; CDR3aa: CASSPNRAPNTGELFF; CDR3nt: TGTGCCAGCTCACCCAACAGGGCCCCGAACACCGGGGAGCTGTTTTTT
d_gene: .; j_gene: TRBJ1-1; abundance: .; v_gene: TRBV5-1; CDR3aa: CASSPDPQGAEAFF; CDR3nt: TGCGCCAGCAGTCCAGATCCGCAAGGAGCTGAAGCTTTCTTT
d_gene: TRBD1; j_gene: TRBJ1-3; abundance: .; v_gene: TRBV18; CDR3aa: CASSLTGGMADYSGNTIYF; CDR3nt: TGTGCCAGCTCCCTCACAGGGGGAATGGCGGACTACTCTGGAAACACCATATATTTT